The clone carrying this TCR beta chain is medium-sized in the sample. This sample stems from a study of blood T cell repertoires in COVID-19. This table comes from immunoSEQ multiplex PCR, and its TCRdb copy is limited to in-frame clones, with some not included. The sample lists 240,000 or so clones; roughly nine tenths were seen once. Trimming cost V 5 bases and J 1 base; bases outside gene matches: 6. CDR3 length: 16 residues. CDR1 is MNHEY, CDR2 SMNVEV, per germline (reference sequence). The chain links TRBV27 to TRBJ2-1, with TRBD2 matching over 9 bases. The sequence derives from a man aged 55 to 70 with acute or convalescent COVID-19. The material sequenced was peripheral blood. CDR3 in DNA: TGTGCCAGCAGTCCCCTTAGCGGGAGTTCCTACAATGAGCAGTTCTTC. Its protein product is CASSPLSGSSYNEQFF.